This TCR beta chain is drawn from a study of identical twins listed by TCRdb under 2016. With regard to the full study: To test whether fetal clonotypes persist, the study used deep sequencing on TCR alpha and beta repertoires from monozygotic twins, unrelated adults of various ages, and cord blood. Replicate twin experiments were performed at different times using different library preparation protocols to rule out contamination. What the authors observed across the whole study: Out-of-frame TCR alpha sequences shared between twins showed an excess of low generation-probability sequences compared with coincidental sharing between unrelated individuals. Zero-insertion analyses could be partly confounded by invariant T cells such as MAIT and iNKT, though diverse VJ usage argued against such confounding for most clonotypes. Because the same donors could not be followed over many years, the conclusions depended on cross-sectional statistical analysis. A weaker excess of twin sharing was found in beta out-of-frame sequences because the signal-to-noise ratio was lowered by fewer shared sequences. Recombination models systematically underestimated out-of-frame TCR alpha sharing in monozygotic twins but agreed with sharing between unrelated individuals. Fewer insertions were carried by abundant cord blood beta clonotypes; a weaker similar trend was observed in young adult naive repertoires, while no such trend was observed in memory repertoires.

The library was prepared using 5' RACE. For sequencing, an Illumina HiSeq 2000 was employed. A universal primer binding site was added through template switching, and the final cDNA carried a unique molecular identifier so that TCR cDNA molecules could be counted accurately. Specific primers in the conserved constant-segment region were used to synthesize first-strand cDNA for the TCR alpha and beta chains. To control for contamination, every cDNA library carried two barcodes: a SMART-Mk sample barcode plus Illumina barcodes. Two successive PCR steps introduced TruSeq adapter sequences along with Illumina sample barcodes. The TCR alpha and beta cDNA libraries were sequenced on the Illumina HiSeq platform using custom primers. In the paper's pipeline: Raw reads were processed with MiGEC to extract unique molecular identifiers, and MiXCR was used to determine CDR3 positions. For each individual, recombination models were inferred using an EM algorithm with the repgenHMM and IGoR tools. Shared clonotype analysis was performed with the tcR package in R, normalizing sharing by the product of cloneset sizes. To study raw recombination free of thymic and clonal selection effects, out-of-frame nonproductive sequences were analyzed. TCRdb's own reprocessing of the public reads used fastp at Q25 and MiXCR and kept productive beta chains. CDR3 protein sequences are deduplicated, and each keeps its most common genes and DNA. TCRdb, rather than the study authors, made the V and J calls. Present in this sample are 500,000 to 550,000 distinct CDR3 sequences, less than 25% of which were seen just once. The top ten clonotypes cover around 0.91% of the sample.

Only healthy Caucasian donors were included. Three pairs of female monozygotic twins, all aged about 18 to 30 years, made up the twin cohort. Positive isolation kits from Invitrogen were used to isolate CD4+ and CD8+ T cell populations. In this sample, this clonotype turned up many times. Its antigen is unknown. There are no base qualities to consult, and no much larger clone falls within one base. There are 13 amino acids in the CDR3, from cysteine to phenylalanine inclusive. Just CDR3 DNA is preserved here, 39 bases in frame from base 1. The V end loses 7 bases and the J end loses 3 bases, and a stretch of 13 bases separates them. CDR1 and CDR2 were assigned from the germline V gene as SQVTM and ANQGSEA. In addition, the sample was reused for a study of T cells expressing NK-cell markers. The second investigation adds: Three sorted T-cell subsets (CD3+CD56+NKG2C+, CD3+CD56+NKG2C- and CD3+CD56-NKG2C+) from 7 to 9 donors had their TCR beta-chain repertoires profiled. Of the eight sequenced donors, seven were found to be HCMV-seropositive and one was found to be HCMV-seronegative. To restrict sorting to alphabetaTCR-expressing T cells, an anti-gammadeltaTCR antibody was added in several experiments. In six donors, the dominant CD3+CD56+NKG2C+ clonotypes were among the top 10 CD8+ clonotypes and accounted for about 1.0-7.5% of CD8+ T cells. Those dominant clonotypes were again the most abundant among CD3+CD56-NKG2C+ cells in a handful of donors, at about 25-60.1%. It remained unclear whether the expanded NKG2C-expressing T cell clones were specific for HCMV antigens. The study sequenced eight donors, all healthy volunteers chosen at random: three men and five women. A commercial ELISA kit detecting HCMV-specific IgG in serum was used to determine HCMV serostatus. MIGEC was used to demultiplex reads and group reads by UMI, and MiTCR was used to assemble and quantify clonotypes. Only TCR cDNA sequences supported by at least two reads were kept to exclude erroneous sequences. The tcR package was used for downstream repertoire analysis, and clonotypes were matched between fractions using CDR3 nucleotide sequence together with V segment. VDJmatch was used to annotate antigen specificity against VDJdb, with one amino acid substitution in CDR3 permitted.

The chain is assembled from TRBV29-1 and TRBJ2-1; a tentative D call is TRBD2 (6 bases match). This TCR was sampled from a young woman in good health. What was sequenced was CD4+ T cells sorted from blood. The sequence in DNA is TGCAGCGCAGGCCAGCGGGTCTACAATGAGCAGTTCTTC. Translation gives CSAGQRVYNEQFF.